This T cell receptor (beta chain) came from a study of beta chain features in type 1 diabetes. Study overall: Age and gender were similar between patients and healthy donors, as were cell yields. General observations from the study: Relative to healthy donors, patients appeared to have naive, central memory and Treg TCRB repertoires that were more similar. For type 1 diabetes patients, VDJ junctions showed fewer insertions and more deletions.

This clone was counted between two and nine times. Its specificity is unknown. The germline CDR1 and CDR2 sequences are SEHNR and FQNEAQ (reference sequence). This CDR3 spans 15 amino acids. The germline V and J ends were trimmed by 5 bases and 0 bases, with 10 bases remaining between them. Sequenced material consisted of expressed TCRB transcripts (all of the isolated RNA was reverse transcribed). Repertoires were generated with immunoSEQ multiplex PCR, while TCRdb's copy carries only in-frame clones and drops some. The sample has hundreds of thousands of clones, roughly an eighth seen once. Over 95% purity was reached by all sorted populations.

The clonotype comes from a man in his late teens or twenties in good health. Specimen: naive CD4+ T cells from blood. This rearrangement joins TRBV7-9 to TRBJ2-2, with D maybe TRBD1 (5 bases). CDR3 sequence reads: CASSTREPNTGELFF. The CDR3 nucleotides read TGTGCCAGCAGCACCAGGGAACCGAACACCGGGGAGCTGTTTTTT.